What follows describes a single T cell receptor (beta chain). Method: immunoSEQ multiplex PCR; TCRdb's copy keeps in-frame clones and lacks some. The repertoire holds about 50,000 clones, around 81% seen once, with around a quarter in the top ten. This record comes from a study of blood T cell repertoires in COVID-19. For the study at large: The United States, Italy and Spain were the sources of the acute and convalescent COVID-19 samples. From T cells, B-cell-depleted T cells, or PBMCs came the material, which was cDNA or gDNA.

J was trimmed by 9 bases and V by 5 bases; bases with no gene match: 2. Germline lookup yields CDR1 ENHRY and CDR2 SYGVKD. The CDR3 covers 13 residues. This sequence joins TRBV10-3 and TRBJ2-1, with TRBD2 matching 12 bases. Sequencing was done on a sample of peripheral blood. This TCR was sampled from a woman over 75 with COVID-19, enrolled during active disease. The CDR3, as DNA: TGTGCCATCAGTATGGGACTAGCGGGTGAGCAGTTCTTC. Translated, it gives CAISMGLAGEQFF.